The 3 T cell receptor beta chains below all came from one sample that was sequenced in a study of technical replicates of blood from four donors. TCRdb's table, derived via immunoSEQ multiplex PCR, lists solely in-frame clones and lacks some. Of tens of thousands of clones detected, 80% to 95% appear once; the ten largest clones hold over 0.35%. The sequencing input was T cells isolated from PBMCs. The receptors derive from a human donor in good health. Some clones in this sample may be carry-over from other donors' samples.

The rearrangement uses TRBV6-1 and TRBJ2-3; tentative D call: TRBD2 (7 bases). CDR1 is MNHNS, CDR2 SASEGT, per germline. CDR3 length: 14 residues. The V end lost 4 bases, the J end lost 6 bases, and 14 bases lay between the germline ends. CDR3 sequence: CASSAGLGGDTQYF. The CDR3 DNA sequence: TGTGCCAGCAGTGCTGGACTAGGGGGTGATACGCAGTATTTT.

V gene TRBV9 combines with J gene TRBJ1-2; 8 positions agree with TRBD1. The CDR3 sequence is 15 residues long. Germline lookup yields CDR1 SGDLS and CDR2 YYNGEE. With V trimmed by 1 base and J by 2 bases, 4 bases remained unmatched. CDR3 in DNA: TGTGCCAGCAGCGTACACTGGACAGGGAACTATGGCTACACCTTC. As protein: CASSVHWTGNYGYTF.

This chain's CDR3 is CSVGEIEQYF. Written as DNA, the CDR3 is TGCAGCGTTGGGGAGATCGAGCAGTACTTC. This sequence joins TRBV29-1 and TRBJ2-7; TRBD2 is a possible D gene (5 bases). There are 10 residues in the CDR3. V lost 4 bases, J lost 6 bases, and 7 bases lay in between. Germline CDR1 is SQVTM and CDR2 is ANQGSEA.